A single sample is the source of the 26 T cell receptor beta chains below, sequenced in a study of immune heterogeneity within non-small cell lung tumors. The authors amplified TCR beta CDR3 by multiplex PCR with 32 V and 13 J primers. In TCRdb, the multiplex PCR reads were re-called with MiXCR into one record per CDR3 protein. This sample has a few thousand distinct CDR3 sequences, with about 21% found just once. Template was bulk tumor genomic DNA, about 610 ng per sample. Several biopsies were collected from each primary tumor during surgery. They were spaced as far apart as possible within the tumor mass. Newly diagnosed with untreated non-small cell lung cancer, the patients underwent curative surgery. Sequenced input: lung tumor tissue. These receptors were collected from a woman aged 55-69 years with non-small cell lung cancer.

On this clonotype itself: A clone one base away is much larger, so this may be a read error. This sequence joins TRBV6-2 or TRBV6-3 and TRBJ2-7; maybe TRBD2 (5 bases). Germline CDR1 reads MNHEY; CDR2 reads SVGEGT. This CDR3 region has 14 residues. With 7 bases removed from V and 5 bases from J, the gap between germline ends came to 18 bases. CDR3 sequence reads: CASKEAALSHEQYF. In DNA form, the CDR3 reads TGTGCCAGCAAGGAGGCAGCCCTGTCCCACGAGCAGTACTTC.

This clonotype was counted a single time. Being one base from a much bigger clone, this may be a read error. The genes are TRBV4-2 and TRBJ1-2; perhaps TRBD1 as D (6 bases). The V gene's germline CDR1 is LGHNA and CDR2 YNFKEQ. The CDR3 runs 14 residues. CDR3 protein: CASSPGGATYGCTF. The CDR3 nucleotides are TGTGCCAGCAGCCCGGGGGGCGCTACCTATGGCTGCACCTTC.

Concerning this clonotype: It may be a read error: a sequence one base away is much more abundant. This chain uses TRBV6-1 with TRBJ2-7; 11 bases map to TRBD1. The CDR3 has 14 amino acids. Unmatched junction bases numbered 4, after V lost 7 bases and J lost 2 bases. Germline loops: CDR1 MNHNS, CDR2 SASEGT. In DNA, the CDR3 is TGTGCCAGCACTAAGGGACAGGGGGCCTACGAGCAGTACTTC. This encodes CASTKGQGAYEQYF.

To note about this clonotype: This may stem from a read error, because a much larger clone lies one nucleotide away. V is TRBV13 and J is TRBJ2-6; D is possibly TRBD1 (5 bases). Germline CDR1 reads PRHDT; CDR2 reads FYEKMQ (reference sequence). The CDR3 is made up of 14 amino acids. CDR3 sequence: CAISLRQGANVLTF. The CDR3 DNA is TGTGCCATCAGCTTACGACAGGGGGCCAACGTCCTGACTTTC.

This clonotype ranks as medium-sized. V and J are TRBV7-3 and TRBJ2-7, with a tentative D call TRBD1 (5 bases). Trimming took off 2 bases at V and 3 bases at J, with 14 bases between the two ends. CDR1 is SGHTA, CDR2 FQGTGA, per germline. CDR3 length: 15 amino acids. This chain's CDR3 is CASSLSGDSYYEQYF. DNA of the CDR3: TGTGCCAGCAGCTTATCTGGTGACAGTTACTACGAGCAGTACTTC.

The table lists this clonotype with a few counts. The chain employs TRBV7-3 and TRBJ2-6; 12 positions agree with TRBD1. Germline V gene lookup returns CDR1 SGHTA and CDR2 FQGTGA. V dropped 4 bases and J dropped 4; count of bases not matched to a gene: 17. CDR3 length: 21 residues. The CDR3 sequence: CASSSPPLWDRGQSGANVLTF. CDR3 in DNA: TGTGCCAGCAGCTCACCCCCATTATGGGACAGGGGGCAGTCGGGGGCCAACGTCCTGACTTTC.

This clonotype was counted many times. The chain recombines TRBV6-1 with TRBJ2-3; 7 bases match TRBD1. Unmatched junction bases numbered 6, after V lost 10 bases and J lost 5 bases. The CDR3 is made up of 12 amino acids. The germline V gene has CDR1 MNHNS and CDR2 SASEGT. The CDR3 is CATHRGGDTQYF. CDR3 DNA sequence: TGTGCCACCCACAGGGGCGGAGATACGCAGTATTTT.

By share of the sample, this clonotype is medium-sized. J is TRBJ1-5 and V is TRBV28; possible D gene TRBD1, 6 bases. The germline V gene has CDR1 MDHEN and CDR2 SYDVKM. V lost 8 bases to trimming and J lost 4 bases, with 15 bases between them. The CDR3 extends over 14 amino acids. CDR3 region: CASQGHPKNQPQHF. The CDR3 DNA follows: TGTGCCAGCCAGGGACACCCCAAGAATCAGCCCCAGCATTTT. Using reference TRBV28 and TRBJ1-5 for the parts outside the CDR3, the full variable domain is DVKVTQSSRYLVKRTGEKVFLECVQDMDHENMFWYRQDPGLGLRLIYFSYDVKMKEKGDIPEGYSVSREKKERFSLILESASTNQTSMYLCASQGHPKNQPQHFGDGTRLSIL.

This clonotype came up once. V usage is TRBV7-2 and J usage is TRBJ1-4; D may be TRBD1 (6 bases). The CDR3 covers 15 residues. Between the trimmed V and J ends, which lost 5 bases and 8 bases, there was a span of 18 bases. Per the germline V gene, CDR1 is SGHTA and CDR2 is FQGNSA. The CDR3 is CASSPGGQGREKLFF. The CDR3 bases are TGTGCCAGCAGCCCAGGTGGGCAGGGGAGGGAAAAACTGTTTTTT.

This clonotype was counted ten times or more. The chain uses TRBV6-1 and TRBJ1-6; D gene unclear. The CDR3 loop spans 13 amino acids. From germline, CDR1 is MNHNS and CDR2 SASEGT. Trimming cost V 5 bases and J 7 bases, with 9 bases left between them. The CDR3 DNA follows: TGTGCCAGCAGTCCAAACAGAAATTCACCCCTCCACTTT. Amino acid sequence: CASSPNRNSPLHF.

This clonotype ranks as medium-sized. The chain carries TRBV28 and TRBJ2-1; TRBD2 aligns across 10 bases. V shed 6 bases and J 8 bases; nucleotides not matched to a gene: 7. The CDR3 covers 14 residues. Per the germline V gene, CDR1 is MDHEN and CDR2 is SYDVKM. DNA for the CDR3: TGTGCCAGCAGCGCTAGCGGGAGACTCCATGAGCAGTTCTTC. Protein product: CASSASGRLHEQFF.

The genes are TRBV4-1 and TRBJ2-3; 7 bases fit TRBD1. Per germline, CDR1 MGHRA and CDR2 YSYEKL. With V trimmed by 4 bases and J by 6 bases, 19 bases remained unmatched. The length of the CDR3 is 18 residues. The CDR3 DNA reads as TGCGCCAGCAGCCCTGGTAAGGGACAGTGGGCCACCAGGGATACGCAGTATTTT. Its translation is CASSPGKGQWATRDTQYF.

The chain couples TRBV27 to TRBJ2-3; D is unclear. The CDR3 consists of 13 residues. The V end was cut by 1 base, the J end by 0 bases, with 2 bases between. Germline-derived CDR1 and CDR2 are MNHEY and SMNVEV (reference sequence). The DNA for the CDR3 is TGTGCCAGCAGTTTATTGAGCACAGATACGCAGTATTTT. Protein sequence: CASSLLSTDTQYF.

This clonotype is categorized as medium-sized. CDR3 in amino acids: CASRETYYYGYTF. The CDR3 nucleotides are TGCGCCAGCAGAGAGACATACTACTATGGCTACACCTTC. The rearrangement links TRBV10-1 to TRBJ1-2; D not resolved. The CDR3 covers 13 residues. Trimming removed 6 bases at V and 3 bases at J, with 11 bases between. From germline, CDR1 is WNHNN and CDR2 SYGVQD (reference sequence).

Comments on this clonotype: Since a much larger clone is just one base distant, this may be a read error. V gene TRBV2 combines with J gene TRBJ2-7; 13 nucleotides line up with TRBD2. Gene TRBJ2-3 matches the end of the DNA better, so the J call may be wrong. CDR1 SNHLY and CDR2 FYNNEI come from the germline V gene. The CDR3 has 14 residues. CDR3 sequence (DNA): TGTGCCAGCGGACTAGCGGGAGTCGAAGATAAGCAGTATTTT. Encoded protein: CASGLAGVEDKQYF.

The table lists this clonotype with a few counts. In DNA form, the CDR3 reads TGTGCCAGCAGGGGGGGGGGGACAGGGGAAAGAAGCTATGGCTACACCTTC. This sequence encodes CASRGGGTGERSYGYTF. The chain links TRBV28 to TRBJ1-2; 10 bases line up with TRBD1. The germline gives CDR1 MDHEN, CDR2 SYDVKM. V dropped 6 bases and J dropped 4; count of bases not matched to a gene: 14. The CDR3 runs to 17 residues.

A word on this clonotype: A read error is possible here, since a much larger clone lies one base away. J is TRBJ2-2 and V is TRBV20-1; D is unresolved. V lost 6 bases and J lost 6, with 11 bases in between. The CDR3 consists of 12 residues. Germline V gene sequence: CDR1 DFQATT, CDR2 SNEGSKA (reference sequence). The CDR3 region is CSASINAGELFF. In DNA, the CDR3 is TGCAGTGCAAGCATAAACGCCGGGGAGCTGTTTTTT.

This clonotype showed up just a few times. The rearrangement uses TRBV7-6 and TRBJ1-6; possible D gene TRBD1, 5 bases. Deletions cut 5 bases from V and 12 bases from J, with 20 bases between. The CDR3 has 15 amino acids. Germline V gives CDR1 SGHVS, CDR2 FNYEAQ. The CDR3 protein is CASSPQGGGGEPLHF. CDR3 nucleotide sequence: TGTGCCAGCAGCCCCCAGGGAGGTGGAGGTGAACCCCTCCACTTT.

Within the sample, this clonotype is medium-sized. CDR3 in amino acids: CASSLGLFYEQYF. CDR3 sequence (DNA): TGTGCCAGCAGCTTAGGACTGTTCTACGAGCAGTACTTC. V and J are TRBV9 and TRBJ2-7, with D possibly matching TRBD2 (5 bases). The CDR3 runs to 13 residues. The V end was cut by 4 bases, the J end by 3 bases, with 11 bases between. Looked up from germline, CDR1 is SGDLS and CDR2 is YYNGEE.

This clonotype is deemed medium-sized. V gene TRBV20-1 combines with J gene TRBJ2-7, with TRBD2 matching over 9 bases. The CDR3 is made up of 16 amino acids. The trim removed 0 bases at V and 4 bases at J, leaving 10 bases unmatched. CDR1 and CDR2 from the germline V gene are DFQATT and SNEGSKA (reference sequence). The CDR3 reads CSARDRGPAGGYEQYF. In DNA, the CDR3 is TGCAGTGCTAGAGATCGCGGCCCCGCGGGAGGGTACGAGCAGTACTTC.

This clonotype is medium-sized (0.01 to 0.1%) within its sample. V gene TRBV5-1 combines with J gene TRBJ2-7; 10 positions match TRBD1. The CDR3 length is 16 residues. The J segment lost 4 bases and the V segment lost 4 bases, leaving 11 bases of the junction unmatched. The germline gives CDR1 SGHRS, CDR2 YFSETQ. CDR3 sequence: CASSDLSGTGVYEQYF. CDR3 nucleotide sequence: TGCGCCAGCAGCGATCTTTCCGGGACAGGGGTGTACGAGCAGTACTTC.

This clonotype rates as medium-sized. This chain's CDR3 is CASSYRPGTGGPNTEAFF. CDR3 in DNA: TGTGCCAGCAGTTACCGTCCCGGGACAGGGGGCCCAAACACTGAAGCTTTCTTT. The V and J genes are TRBV6-6 and TRBJ1-1; TRBD1 agrees at 12 bases. The CDR3 extends over 18 amino acids. CDR1 and CDR2 (germline): MNHNY, SVGAGI (reference sequence). The junction had 9 bases not matched to a gene; V was cut back by 2 bases and J by 2 bases.

Remarks on this clonotype: A much larger clonotype is one base distant, so this may be a read error. The chain links TRBV27 to TRBJ2-6; D is ambiguous. This CDR3 spans 13 amino acids. V was trimmed by 10 bases and J by 5 bases, leaving 12 bases between them. CDR1 is MNHEY, CDR2 SMNVEV, per germline (reference sequence). CDR3 in amino acids: CAISYTRANVLTF. As DNA, the CDR3 is TGTGCCATCAGCTACACCCGGGCCAACGTCCTGACTTTC.

Judged by abundance, this clonotype is medium-sized. V is TRBV5-1 and J is TRBJ2-7; D is undetermined. Trimming removed 4 bases at V and 3 bases at J, with 5 bases between. The germline CDR1 and CDR2 sequences are SGHRS and YFSETQ. The CDR3 runs to 11 residues. The CDR3 loop is CASSDGYEQYF. CDR3 in DNA: TGCGCCAGCAGCGATGGCTACGAGCAGTACTTC.

The chain employs TRBV30 and TRBJ2-4, with D possibly matching TRBD1 (5 bases). The CDR3 sequence is 13 residues long. Deletions cut 0 bases from V and 7 bases from J, with 10 bases between. CDR1 is GTSNPN, CDR2 SVGIG, per germline (reference sequence). The CDR3 DNA reads as TGTGCCTGGAGTGTAGGGGTTTTGAACATTCAGTACTTC. Its protein is CAWSVGVLNIQYF.

This clonotype appeared once. Just one base apart from a much larger clone, this may be a read error. This CDR3 reads CAISYGTLSGNTIYF. In nucleotides, the CDR3 is TGTGCCATCAGCTACGGGACACTCTCTGGAAACACCATATATTTT. The chain combines TRBV5-6 with TRBJ1-3; D is possibly TRBD1 (6 bases). The V gene's germline CDR1 is SGHDT and CDR2 YYEEEE. The CDR3 consists of 15 residues. The entire variable domain, with the rest obtained from reference TRBV5-6 and TRBJ1-3, is as follows: DAGVTQSPTHLIKTRGQQVTLRCSPKSGHDTVSWYQQALGQGPQFIFQYYEEEERQRGNFPDRFSGHQFPNYSSELNVNALLLGDSALYLCAISYGTLSGNTIYFGEGSWLTVV.